This entry lists 3 T cell receptor beta chains sequenced from one sample in a study of T cells in women clearing cervical HPV infection. The table came from immunoSEQ multiplex PCR; TCRdb's copy has only in-frame clones and leaves some out. The table lists 30,000 to 50,000 clones. Sequenced: blood buffy coat. These receptor sequences come from a woman between 18 and 70 years old with a cervical HPV16 infection that either progressed to CIN3+ or cleared (not recorded which).

As for this clone: The observed sequence ends 3 residues before the CDR3 terminus, with the missing tail filled in from the germline J gene. The chain couples TRBV19 to TRBJ1-6; 9 positions match TRBD1. The CDR3 totals 17 residues. Germline assignment: CDR1 LNHDA and CDR2 SQIVND (reference sequence). The V gene end was trimmed by 5 bases and the J gene end by 8 bases; junction bases not matched to a gene: 13. Incomplete CDR3 DNA: TGTGCCAGTAGTTCTCCGGGACAGGGATCCACTGATTCACCC. Its translation: CASSSPGQGSTDSP. The entire CDR3 protein reads CASSSPGQGSTDSPLHF.

A word on this clone: The CDR3 extends 3 residues past the end of the read, so its final part is completed from the germline J gene. The chain has TRBV7-6 and TRBJ1-3, with TRBD1 identical over 9 bases. Germline trimming cut 5 bases from V and 4 bases from J; bases unmatched to any gene: 6. Germline V gene sequence: CDR1 SGHVS, CDR2 FNYEAQ. The CDR3 has 15 residues. The CDR3 DNA, read in part, is TGTGCCAGCAGCCCGACAGGGGGTATAGGAAACACC. Protein: CASSPTGGIGNT. The CDR3 as a whole reads CASSPTGGIGNTIYF.

Turning to this clone: The CDR3 end lies 3 residues beyond the end of the read and is filled in from the germline J gene. The rearrangement joins TRBV7-6 to TRBJ1-1; D not resolved. Trimming pared 6 bases from V and 1 base from J, leaving 9 bases between. Germline V gives CDR1 SGHVS, CDR2 FNYEAQ. This CDR3 comprises 13 residues. CDR3 protein: CASRPAANTEAFF. CDR3 DNA, as far as it was read: TGTGCCAGCAGACCCGCGGCGAACACTGAA. The whole variable domain, filled in from reference TRBV7-6 and TRBJ1-1, reads GAGVSQSPRYKVTKRGQDVALRCDPISGHVSLYWYRQALGQGPEFLTYFNYEAQQDKSGLPNDRFSAERPEGSISTLTIQRTEQRDSAMYRCASRPAANTEAFFGQGTRLTVV.